These T cell receptor beta chains were read from a single sample in a study of CD4+ T cells in melanoma. The repertoire was sequenced with immunoSEQ multiplex PCR; TCRdb's copy has only in-frame clones and lacks some. The profile covers tens of thousands of clones, with roughly 73% appearing a single time and 7.5% to 10% taken by the ten largest. Receptors were obtained from a human donor with melanoma. CDR3s include the opening cysteine and the closing phenylalanine or tryptophan. D genes are given only for firm matches. The listing skips clone size in some rows; elsewhere it reads once, few, many or a size class.

d_call,v_call,j_call,clone_size,cdr3_nt,cdr3_aa
TRBD1,TRBV4-1,TRBJ2-3,.,TGCGCCAGCAGCCAAGAGGGGCCCACAGGGGACGGGAGCACAGATACGCAGTATTTT,CASSQEGPTGDGSTDTQYF
TRBD1,TRBV11-1,TRBJ1-2,.,TGTGCCAGCAGCTTATCAAGGGGGCTCTATGGCTACACCTTC,CASSLSRGLYGYTF
.,TRBV30,TRBJ2-3,.,TGTGCCTGGAGTTTCACAGATACGCAGTATTTT,CAWSFTDTQYF
.,TRBV15,TRBJ2-2,.,TGTGCCACCAGCAGAGATCAGGTTTATAGAACCGGGGAGCTGTTTTTT,CATSRDQVYRTGELFF
TRBD1,TRBV9,TRBJ1-3,.,TGTGCCAGCAGCGTCGGGACAGCTGGAAACACCATATATTTT,CASSVGTAGNTIYF
TRBD1,TRBV30,TRBJ2-5,.,TGTGCCTGGTCTGGATTTCCCGGACAGGGTATTGGGGAGCAGTACTTC,CAWSGFPGQGIGEQYF
.,TRBV2,TRBJ1-2,.,TGTGCCAGCAGATCGACAGGTTTCGCTGGCTTTGGCTACACCTTC,CASRSTGFAGFGYTF
.,TRBV2,TRBJ2-7,.,TGTGCCAGCGGCAGACAGGCTACCTACGAGCAGTACTTC,CASGRQATYEQYF
.,TRBV6-5,TRBJ1-5,.,TGTGCCACCCGGACGGGCAATCAGCCCCAGCATTTT,CATRTGNQPQHF
.,TRBV29-1,TRBJ2-7,.,TGCAGCGTTGCGGGGCCTCGGAGCTCCTACGAGCAGTACTTC,CSVAGPRSSYEQYF
TRBD1,TRBV6-5,TRBJ1-3,.,TGTGCCAGCAGTTACTCGGGGACAGTTGGAAACACCATATATTTT,CASSYSGTVGNTIYF
.,TRBV6-5,TRBJ1-6,.,TGTGCCAGCAGTTACGGGGCCGGGAATTCACCCCTCCACTTT,CASSYGAGNSPLHF
.,TRBV2,TRBJ2-7,.,TGTGCCAGCAGTGAGGGCTACGAGCAGTACTTC,CASSEGYEQYF
TRBD1,TRBV6-1,TRBJ1-1,.,TGTGCCAGCAGAGAGAGGACAGGGGGGGACACTGAAGCTTTCTTT,CASRERTGGDTEAFF
.,TRBV18,TRBJ1-4,.,TGTGCCAGCTCACCACAGACAGCTAGGGATGAAAAACTGTTTTTT,CASSPQTARDEKLFF
TRBD1,TRBV10-2,TRBJ1-1,few,TGCGCCAGCAGTAGACAGGGGAGTGGCACTGAAGCTTTCTTT,CASSRQGSGTEAFF
.,TRBV5-1,TRBJ2-3,.,TGCGCCAGCAGCGGGCGACTAGTTGGGCGCGATACGCAGTATTTT,CASSGRLVGRDTQYF
TRBD2,TRBV19,TRBJ2-1,.,TGTGCCAGTACCGATGGGTGGACTAGCGGGTACAATGAGCAGTTCTTC,CASTDGWTSGYNEQFF
TRBD1,TRBV29-1,TRBJ1-2,.,TGCAGCGCATTAATCCGGGACAGGGGGCAGGCCTATGGCTACACCTTC,CSALIRDRGQAYGYTF
.,TRBV6-1,TRBJ1-4,.,TGTGCCAGCAGTGAAGGAGGGGTGAAAGAAAAACTGTTTTTT,CASSEGGVKEKLFF